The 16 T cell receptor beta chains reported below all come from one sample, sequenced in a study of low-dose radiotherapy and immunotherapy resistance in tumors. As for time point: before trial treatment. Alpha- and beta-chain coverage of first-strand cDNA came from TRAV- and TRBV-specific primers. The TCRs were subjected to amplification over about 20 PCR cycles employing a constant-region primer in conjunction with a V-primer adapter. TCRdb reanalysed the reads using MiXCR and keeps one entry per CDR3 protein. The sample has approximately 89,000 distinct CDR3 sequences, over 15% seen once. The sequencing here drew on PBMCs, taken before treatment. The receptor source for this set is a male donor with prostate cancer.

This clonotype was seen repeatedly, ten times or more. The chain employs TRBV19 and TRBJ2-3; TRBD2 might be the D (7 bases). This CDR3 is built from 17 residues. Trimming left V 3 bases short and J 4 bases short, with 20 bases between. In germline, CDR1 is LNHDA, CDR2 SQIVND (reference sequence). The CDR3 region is CASSIGRGGPVADTQYF. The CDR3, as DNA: TGTGCCAGTAGTATTGGGCGCGGGGGCCCCGTGGCAGATACGCAGTATTTT.

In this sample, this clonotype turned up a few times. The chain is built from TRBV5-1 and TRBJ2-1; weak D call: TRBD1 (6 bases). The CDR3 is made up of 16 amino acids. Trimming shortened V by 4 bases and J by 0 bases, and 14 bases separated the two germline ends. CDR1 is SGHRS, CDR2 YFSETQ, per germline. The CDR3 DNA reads TGCGCCAGCAGCCCTTACTCGACAGGCTCCTACAATGAGCAGTTCTTC. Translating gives CASSPYSTGSYNEQFF. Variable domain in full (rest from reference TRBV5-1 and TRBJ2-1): KAGVTQTPRYLIKTRGQQVTLSCSPISGHRSVSWYQQTPGQGLQFLFEYFSETQRNKGNFPGRFSGRQFSNSRSEMNVSTLELGDSALYLCASSPYSTGSYNEQFFGPGTRLTVL.

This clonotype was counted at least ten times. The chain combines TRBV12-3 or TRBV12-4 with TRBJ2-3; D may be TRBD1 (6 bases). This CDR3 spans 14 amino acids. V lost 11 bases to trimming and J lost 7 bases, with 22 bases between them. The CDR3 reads CASYPGPGAYTQYF. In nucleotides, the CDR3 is TGTGCCTCCTATCCGGGACCAGGGGCGTATACGCAGTATTTT.

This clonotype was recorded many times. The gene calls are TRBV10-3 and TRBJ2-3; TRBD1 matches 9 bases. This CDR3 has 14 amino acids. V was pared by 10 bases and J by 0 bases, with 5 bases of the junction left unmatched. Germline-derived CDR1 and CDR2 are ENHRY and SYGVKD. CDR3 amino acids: CATAGQGSTDTQYF. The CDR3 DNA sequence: TGTGCCACCGCGGGACAGGGTAGCACAGATACGCAGTATTTT.

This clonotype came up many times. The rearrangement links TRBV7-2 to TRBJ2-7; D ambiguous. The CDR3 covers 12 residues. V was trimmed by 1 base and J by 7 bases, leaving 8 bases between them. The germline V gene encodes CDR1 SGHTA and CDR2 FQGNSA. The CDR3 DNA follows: TGTGCCAGCAGCTTAGAGGTGGGAGAGCAGTACTTC. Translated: CASSLEVGEQYF.

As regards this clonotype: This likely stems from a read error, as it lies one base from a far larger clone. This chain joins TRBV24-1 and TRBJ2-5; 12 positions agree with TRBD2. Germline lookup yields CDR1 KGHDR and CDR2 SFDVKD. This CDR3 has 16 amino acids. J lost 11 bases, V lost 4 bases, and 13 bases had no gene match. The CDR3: CATSDPSGGAGNEQYF. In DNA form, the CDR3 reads TGTGCCACCAGTGACCCTAGCGGGGGGGCCGGGAATGAGCAGTACTTC.

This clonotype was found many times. The CDR3 sequence is CASSLKRGDTEAFF. The CDR3 coding sequence is TGCGCCAGCAGCCTCAAGCGGGGTGACACTGAAGCTTTCTTT. The rearrangement links TRBV4-3 to TRBJ1-1; D unclear. The CDR3 runs 14 residues. The germline V gene encodes CDR1 LGHNA and CDR2 YSLEER. Between the trimmed V and J ends, which lost 4 bases and 3 bases, there was a span of 12 bases.

CDR3 amino acids: CACARDWGETQYF. The CDR3 DNA follows: TGTGCCTGTGCCAGGGATTGGGGAGAGACCCAGTACTTC. J is TRBJ2-5 and V is TRBV2, with D perhaps matching TRBD1 (5 bases). Germline V gives CDR1 SNHLY, CDR2 FYNNEI. Trimming took 11 bases from V and 4 from J, leaving 17 bases between them. This CDR3 spans 13 amino acids.

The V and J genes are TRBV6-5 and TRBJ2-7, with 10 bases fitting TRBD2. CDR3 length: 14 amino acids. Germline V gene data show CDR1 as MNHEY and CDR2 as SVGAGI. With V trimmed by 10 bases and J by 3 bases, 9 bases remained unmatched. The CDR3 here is CATDTSGIIYEQYF. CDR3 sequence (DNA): TGTGCCACAGACACTAGCGGGATAATCTACGAGCAGTACTTC.

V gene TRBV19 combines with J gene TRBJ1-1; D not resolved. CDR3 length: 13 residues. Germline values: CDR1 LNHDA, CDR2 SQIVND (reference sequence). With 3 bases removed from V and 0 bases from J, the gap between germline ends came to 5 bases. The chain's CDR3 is CASSIGVNTEAFF. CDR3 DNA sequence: TGTGCCAGTAGTATCGGGGTGAACACTGAAGCTTTCTTT. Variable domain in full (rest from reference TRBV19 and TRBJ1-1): DGGITQSPKYLFRKEGQNVTLSCEQNLNHDAMYWYRQDPGQGLRLIYYSQIVNDFQKGDIAEGYSVSREKKESFPLTVTSAQKNPTAFYLCASSIGVNTEAFFGQGTRLTVV.

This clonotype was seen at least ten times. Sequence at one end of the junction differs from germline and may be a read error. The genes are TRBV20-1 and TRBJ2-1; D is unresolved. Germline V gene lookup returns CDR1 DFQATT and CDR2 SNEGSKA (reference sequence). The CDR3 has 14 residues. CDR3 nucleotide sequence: TGCAGTGCTAGTTCGTCCAGGTCCTTCAATGAGCAGTTCTTC. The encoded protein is CSASSSRSFNEQFF.

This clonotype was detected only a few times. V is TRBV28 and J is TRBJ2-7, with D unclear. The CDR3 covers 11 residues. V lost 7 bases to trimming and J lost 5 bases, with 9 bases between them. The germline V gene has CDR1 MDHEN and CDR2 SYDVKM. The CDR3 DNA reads TGTGCCAGCAATTCCGTCGACGAGCAGTACTTC. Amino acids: CASNSVDEQYF.

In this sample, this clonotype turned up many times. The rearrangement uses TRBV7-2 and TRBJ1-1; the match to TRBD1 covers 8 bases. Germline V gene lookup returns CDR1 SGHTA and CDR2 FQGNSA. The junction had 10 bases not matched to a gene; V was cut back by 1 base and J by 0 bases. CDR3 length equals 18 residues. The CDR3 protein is CASSLGQGHGSMNTEAFF. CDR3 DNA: TGTGCCAGCAGCTTAGGACAGGGGCACGGCTCCATGAACACTGAAGCTTTCTTT.

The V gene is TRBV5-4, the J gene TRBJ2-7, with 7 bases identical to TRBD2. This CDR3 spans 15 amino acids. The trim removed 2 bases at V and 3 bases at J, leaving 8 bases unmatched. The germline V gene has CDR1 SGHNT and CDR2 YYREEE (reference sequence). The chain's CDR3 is CASSFPGLGVYEQYF. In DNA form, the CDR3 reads TGTGCCAGCAGCTTTCCCGGACTAGGCGTCTACGAGCAGTACTTC.

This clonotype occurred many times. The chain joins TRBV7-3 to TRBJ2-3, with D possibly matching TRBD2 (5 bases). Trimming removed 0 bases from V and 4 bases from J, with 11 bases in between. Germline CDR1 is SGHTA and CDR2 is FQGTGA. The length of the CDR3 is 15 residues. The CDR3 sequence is CASSLTAGSADTQYF. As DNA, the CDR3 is TGTGCCAGCAGCTTAACCGCGGGTTCTGCAGATACGCAGTATTTT.

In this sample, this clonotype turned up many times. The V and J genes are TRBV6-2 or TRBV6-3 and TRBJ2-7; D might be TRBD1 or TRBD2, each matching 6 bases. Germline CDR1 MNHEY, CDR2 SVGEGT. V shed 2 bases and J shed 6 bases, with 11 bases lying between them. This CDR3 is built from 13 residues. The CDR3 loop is CASSYGGPVEQYF. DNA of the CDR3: TGTGCCAGCAGTTACGGGGGGCCAGTCGAGCAGTACTTC.